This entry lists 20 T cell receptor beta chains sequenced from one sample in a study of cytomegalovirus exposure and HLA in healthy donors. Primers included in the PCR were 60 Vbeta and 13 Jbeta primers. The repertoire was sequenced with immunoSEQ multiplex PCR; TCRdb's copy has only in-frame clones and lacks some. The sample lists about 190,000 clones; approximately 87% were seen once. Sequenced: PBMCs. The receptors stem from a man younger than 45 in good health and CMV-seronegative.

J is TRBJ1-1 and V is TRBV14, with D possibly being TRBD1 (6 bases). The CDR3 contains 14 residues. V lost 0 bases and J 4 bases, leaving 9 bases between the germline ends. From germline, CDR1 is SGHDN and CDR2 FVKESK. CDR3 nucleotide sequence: TGTGCCAGCAGCCAAGAGCAAGGGGGCACTGAAGCTTTCTTT. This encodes CASSQEQGGTEAFF.

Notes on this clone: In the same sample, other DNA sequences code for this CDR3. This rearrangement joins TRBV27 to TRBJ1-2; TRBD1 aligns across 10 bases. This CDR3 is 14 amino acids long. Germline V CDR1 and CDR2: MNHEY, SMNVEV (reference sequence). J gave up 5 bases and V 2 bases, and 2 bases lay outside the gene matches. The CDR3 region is CASSLGGQGYGYTF. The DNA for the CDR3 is TGTGCCAGCAGTTTAGGGGGACAGGGGTATGGCTACACCTTC.

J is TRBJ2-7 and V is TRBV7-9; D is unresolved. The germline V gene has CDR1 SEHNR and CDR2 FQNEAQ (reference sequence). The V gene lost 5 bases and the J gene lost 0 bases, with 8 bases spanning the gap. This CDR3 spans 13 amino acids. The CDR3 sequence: CASSERSSYEQYF. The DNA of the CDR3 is TGTGCCAGCAGCGAGAGGAGCTCCTACGAGCAGTACTTC.

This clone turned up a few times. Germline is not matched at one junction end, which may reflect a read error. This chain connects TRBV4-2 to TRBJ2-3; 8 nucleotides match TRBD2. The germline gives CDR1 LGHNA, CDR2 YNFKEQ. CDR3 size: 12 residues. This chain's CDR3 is CASSQAPVGLAF. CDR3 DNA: TGTGCCAGCAGCCAAGCCCCGGTAGGACTAGCTTTT.

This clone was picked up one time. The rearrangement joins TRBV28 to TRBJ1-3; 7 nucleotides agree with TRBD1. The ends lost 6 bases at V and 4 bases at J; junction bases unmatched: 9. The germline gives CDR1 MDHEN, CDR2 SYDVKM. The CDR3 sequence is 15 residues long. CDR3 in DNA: TGTGCCAGCAGCCCCTCGACAGGGCAAGGAAACACCATATATTTT. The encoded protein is CASSPSTGQGNTIYF.

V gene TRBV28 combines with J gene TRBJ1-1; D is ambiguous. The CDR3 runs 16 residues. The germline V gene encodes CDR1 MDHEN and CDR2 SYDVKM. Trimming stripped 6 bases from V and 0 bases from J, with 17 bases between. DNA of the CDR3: TGTGCCAGCAGCCCTCCTCTTGGCTCAATGAACACTGAAGCTTTCTTT. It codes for CASSPPLGSMNTEAFF.

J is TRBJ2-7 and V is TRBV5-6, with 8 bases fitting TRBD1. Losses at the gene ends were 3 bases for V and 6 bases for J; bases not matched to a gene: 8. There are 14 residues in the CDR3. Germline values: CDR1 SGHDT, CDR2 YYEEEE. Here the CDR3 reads CASSSQTGVIEQYF. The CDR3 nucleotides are TGTGCCAGCAGCTCGCAGACAGGGGTGATCGAGCAGTACTTC.

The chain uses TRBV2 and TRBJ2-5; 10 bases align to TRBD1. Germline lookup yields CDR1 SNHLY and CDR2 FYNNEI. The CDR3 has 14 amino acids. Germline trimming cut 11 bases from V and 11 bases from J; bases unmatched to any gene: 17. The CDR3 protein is CAGGTGVAQGEQYF. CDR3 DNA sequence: TGTGCCGGCGGGACAGGGGTCGCCCAGGGGGAGCAGTACTTC.

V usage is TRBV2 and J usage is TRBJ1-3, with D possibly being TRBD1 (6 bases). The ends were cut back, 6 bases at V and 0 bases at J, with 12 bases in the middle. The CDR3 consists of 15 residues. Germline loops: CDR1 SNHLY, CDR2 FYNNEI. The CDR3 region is CASSGQSLSGNTIYF. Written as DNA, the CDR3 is TGTGCCAGCAGCGGACAGTCCCTCTCTGGAAACACCATATATTTT.

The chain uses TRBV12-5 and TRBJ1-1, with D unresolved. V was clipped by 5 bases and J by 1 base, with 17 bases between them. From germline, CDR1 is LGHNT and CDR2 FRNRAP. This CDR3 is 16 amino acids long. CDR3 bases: TGTGCTAGTGGTCCCCTCCGGAGAGGGTCGAACACTGAAGCTTTCTTT. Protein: CASGPLRRGSNTEAFF.

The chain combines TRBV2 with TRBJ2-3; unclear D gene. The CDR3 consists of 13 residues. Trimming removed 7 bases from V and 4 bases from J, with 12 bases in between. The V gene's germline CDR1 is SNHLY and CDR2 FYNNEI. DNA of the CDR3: TGTGCCAGCATCCCCTCTTCCTCAGATACGCAGTATTTT. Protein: CASIPSSSDTQYF.

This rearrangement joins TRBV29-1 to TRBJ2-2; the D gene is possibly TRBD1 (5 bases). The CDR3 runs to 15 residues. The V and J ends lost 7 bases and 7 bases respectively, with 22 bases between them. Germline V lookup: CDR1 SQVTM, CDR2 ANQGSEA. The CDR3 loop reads CSAQRSGARSGELFF. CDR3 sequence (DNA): TGCAGCGCCCAGCGTAGTGGGGCCCGGAGCGGGGAGCTGTTTTTT.

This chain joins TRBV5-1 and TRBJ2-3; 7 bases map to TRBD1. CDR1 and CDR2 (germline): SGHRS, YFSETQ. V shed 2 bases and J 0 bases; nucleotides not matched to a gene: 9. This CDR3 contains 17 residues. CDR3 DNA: TGCGCCAGCAGCTTAGACAGGGAGCCGACTAGCACAGATACGCAGTATTTT. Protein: CASSLDREPTSTDTQYF.

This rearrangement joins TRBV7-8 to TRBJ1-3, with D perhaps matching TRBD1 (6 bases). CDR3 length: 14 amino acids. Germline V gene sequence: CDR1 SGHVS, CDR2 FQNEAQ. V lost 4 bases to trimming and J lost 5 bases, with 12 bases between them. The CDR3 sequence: CASSSRGARNTIYF. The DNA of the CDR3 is TGTGCCAGCAGCTCCCGGGGGGCTCGAAACACCATATATTTT. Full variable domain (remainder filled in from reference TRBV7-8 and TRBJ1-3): GAGVSQSPRYKVAKRGQDVALRCDPISGHVSLFWYQQALGQGPEFLTYFQNEAQLDKSGLPSDRFFAERPEGSVSTLKIQRTQQEDSAVYLCASSSRGARNTIYFGEGSWLTVV.

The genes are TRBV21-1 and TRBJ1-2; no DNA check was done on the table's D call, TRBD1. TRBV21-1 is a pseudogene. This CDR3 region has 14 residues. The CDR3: CASSGNPRGIGYTF. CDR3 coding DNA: TGTGCCAGCAGCGGAAACCCGAGGGGGATTGGCTACACCTTC.

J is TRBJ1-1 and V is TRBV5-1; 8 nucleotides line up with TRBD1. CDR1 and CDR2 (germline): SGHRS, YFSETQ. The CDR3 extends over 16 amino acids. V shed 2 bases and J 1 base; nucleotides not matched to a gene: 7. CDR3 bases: TGCGCCAGCAGCTTTAGGCAGGGGGCCCGGAACACTGAAGCTTTCTTT. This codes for CASSFRQGARNTEAFF.

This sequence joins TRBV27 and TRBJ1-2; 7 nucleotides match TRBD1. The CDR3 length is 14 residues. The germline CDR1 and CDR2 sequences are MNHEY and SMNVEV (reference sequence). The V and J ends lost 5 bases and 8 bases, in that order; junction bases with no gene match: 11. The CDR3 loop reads CASSVTGARDGYTF. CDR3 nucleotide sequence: TGTGCCAGCAGTGTCACAGGGGCCCGCGACGGCTACACCTTC.

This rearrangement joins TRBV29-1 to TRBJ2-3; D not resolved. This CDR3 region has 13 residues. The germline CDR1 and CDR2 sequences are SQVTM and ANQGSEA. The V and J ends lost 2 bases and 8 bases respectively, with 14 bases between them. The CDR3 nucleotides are TGCAGCGTTGAACAACAGTCGAAGATTACGCAGTATTTT. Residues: CSVEQQSKITQYF.

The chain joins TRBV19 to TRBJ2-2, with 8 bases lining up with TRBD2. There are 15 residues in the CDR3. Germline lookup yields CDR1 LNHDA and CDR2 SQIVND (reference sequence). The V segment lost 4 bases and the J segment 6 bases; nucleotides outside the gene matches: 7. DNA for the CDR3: TGTGCCAGTAGTAAGGAGCGGGAGTTCTCCGGGGAGCTGTTTTTT. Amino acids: CASSKEREFSGELFF. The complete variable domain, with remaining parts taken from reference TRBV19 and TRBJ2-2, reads DGGITQSPKYLFRKEGQNVTLSCEQNLNHDAMYWYRQDPGQGLRLIYYSQIVNDFQKGDIAEGYSVSREKKESFPLTVTSAQKNPTAFYLCASSKEREFSGELFFGEGSRLTVL.

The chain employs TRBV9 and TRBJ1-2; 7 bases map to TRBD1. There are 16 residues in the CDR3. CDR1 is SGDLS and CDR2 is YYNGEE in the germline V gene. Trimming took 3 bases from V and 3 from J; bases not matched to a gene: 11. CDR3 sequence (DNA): TGTGCCAGCAGCGGAGAAGGGGGCATTTATTACTATGGCTACACCTTC. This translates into CASSGEGGIYYYGYTF.